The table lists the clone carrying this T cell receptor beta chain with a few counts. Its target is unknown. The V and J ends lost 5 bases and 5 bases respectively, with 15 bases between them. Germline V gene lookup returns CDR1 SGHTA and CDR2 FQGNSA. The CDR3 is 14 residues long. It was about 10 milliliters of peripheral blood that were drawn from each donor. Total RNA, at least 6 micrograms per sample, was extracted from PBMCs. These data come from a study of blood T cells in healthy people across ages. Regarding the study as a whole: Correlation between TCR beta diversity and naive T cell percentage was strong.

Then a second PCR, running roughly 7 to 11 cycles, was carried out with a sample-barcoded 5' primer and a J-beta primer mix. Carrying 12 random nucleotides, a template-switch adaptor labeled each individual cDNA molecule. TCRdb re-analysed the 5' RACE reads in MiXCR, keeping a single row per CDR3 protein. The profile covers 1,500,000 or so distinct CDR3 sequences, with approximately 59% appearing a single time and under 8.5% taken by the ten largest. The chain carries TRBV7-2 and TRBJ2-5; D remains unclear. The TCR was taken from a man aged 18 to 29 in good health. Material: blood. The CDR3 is CASSQEVAAETQYF. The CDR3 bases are TGTGCCAGCAGCCAAGAGGTAGCAGCCGAGACCCAGTACTTC.